This T cell receptor beta chain was sequenced for a study of T cells in Graves' hyperthyroidism and ophthalmopathy. Study details: Once the initial diagnosis was made, peripheral blood was obtained before any treatment. Findings and limits, study-wide: Model output signaled ophthalmopathy a median roughly 6.1 months ahead of onset.

RNA transcripts gave rise to amplified TCR beta CDR3 regions. First-round RT-PCR targeting the TCR CDR3 was performed with the HTBI primer set. Each CDR3 protein gets one entry after TCRdb re-called the multiplex PCR reads with MiXCR. The table lists 600,000 to 650,000 distinct CDR3 sequences, around 15% of them singletons. This CDR3 region has 16 residues. V lost 0 bases and J lost 7; bases outside the gene matches: 7. The germline gives CDR1 MDHEN, CDR2 SYDVKM. Points on this clonotype: Antigen specificity is unknown.

The clonotype comes from a woman in her twenties or thirties with Graves' hyperthyroidism. The source material was blood. This chain uses TRBV28 with TRBJ2-1, with TRBD1 matching 9 bases. The CDR3 protein is CASSLWGTGLSNEQFF. The CDR3 bases are TGTGCCAGCAGTTTATGGGGGACAGGGTTGTCAAATGAGCAGTTCTTC.